This T cell receptor (beta chain) was captured by sequencing in a study of T cells in Graves' hyperthyroidism and ophthalmopathy. About the study: It was at initial diagnosis, before any treatment, that peripheral blood was collected.

Amplification targeted TCR beta CDR3 regions from RNA transcripts. HTBI primers were employed in a first-round RT-PCR of the TCR CDR3. TCRdb reprocessed the multiplex PCR reads with MiXCR, giving one entry per CDR3 protein. Among about 320,000 distinct CDR3 sequences listed, approximately 17% were seen once. CDR1 and CDR2 from the germline V gene are MNHEY and SMNVEV (reference sequence). The CDR3 is 11 amino acids. Trimming cost V 6 bases and J 2 bases, with 2 bases left between them. This chain uses TRBV27 with TRBJ1-3; no definite D call. This TCR was recovered from a man in his thirties or forties with Graves' hyperthyroidism. The sample comprised blood. The CDR3 DNA is TGTGCCAGCAGAACTGGAAACACCATATATTTT. Residues: CASRTGNTIYF.